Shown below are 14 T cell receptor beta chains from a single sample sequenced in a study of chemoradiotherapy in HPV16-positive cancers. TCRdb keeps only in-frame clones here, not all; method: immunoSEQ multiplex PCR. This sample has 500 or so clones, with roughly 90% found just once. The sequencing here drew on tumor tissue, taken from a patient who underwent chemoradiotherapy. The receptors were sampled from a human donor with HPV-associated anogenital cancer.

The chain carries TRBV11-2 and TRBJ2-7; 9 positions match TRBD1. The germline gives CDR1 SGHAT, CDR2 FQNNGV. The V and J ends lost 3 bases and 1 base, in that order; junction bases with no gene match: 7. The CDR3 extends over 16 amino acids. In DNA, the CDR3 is TGTGCCAGCAGCTTTACGACAGGGGGAAGGTCCTACGAGCAGTACTTC. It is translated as CASSFTTGGRSYEQYF.

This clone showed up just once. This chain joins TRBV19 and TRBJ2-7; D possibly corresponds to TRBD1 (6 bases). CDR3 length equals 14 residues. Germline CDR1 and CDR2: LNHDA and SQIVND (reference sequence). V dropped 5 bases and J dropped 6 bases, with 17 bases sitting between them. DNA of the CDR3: TGTGCCAGTAGTTCCCAAACAGGGCCCGCCGAGCAGTACTTC. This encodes CASSSQTGPAEQYF. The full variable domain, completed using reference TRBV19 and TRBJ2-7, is DGGITQSPKYLFRKEGQNVTLSCEQNLNHDAMYWYRQDPGQGLRLIYYSQIVNDFQKGDIAEGYSVSREKKESFPLTVTSAQKNPTAFYLCASSSQTGPAEQYFGPGTRLTVT.

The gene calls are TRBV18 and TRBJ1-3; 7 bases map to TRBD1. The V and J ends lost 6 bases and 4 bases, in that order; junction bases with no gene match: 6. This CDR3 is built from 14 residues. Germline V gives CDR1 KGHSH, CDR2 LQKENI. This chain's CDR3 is CASSTDRSGNTIYF. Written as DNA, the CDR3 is TGTGCCAGCTCTACGGACAGGTCCGGAAACACCATATATTTT. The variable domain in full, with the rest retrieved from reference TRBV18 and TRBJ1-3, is NAGVMQNPRHLVRRRGQEARLRCSPMKGHSHVYWYRQLPEEGLKFMVYLQKENIIDESGMPKERFSAEFPKEGPSILRIQQVVRGDSAAYFCASSTDRSGNTIYFGEGSWLTVV.

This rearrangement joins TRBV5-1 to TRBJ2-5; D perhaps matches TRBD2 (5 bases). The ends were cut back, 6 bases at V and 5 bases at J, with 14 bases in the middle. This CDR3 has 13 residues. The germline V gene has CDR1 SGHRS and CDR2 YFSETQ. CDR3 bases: TGCGCCAGCACGCCGGGGAGTCGGGAGACCCAGTACTTC. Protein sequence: CASTPGSRETQYF.

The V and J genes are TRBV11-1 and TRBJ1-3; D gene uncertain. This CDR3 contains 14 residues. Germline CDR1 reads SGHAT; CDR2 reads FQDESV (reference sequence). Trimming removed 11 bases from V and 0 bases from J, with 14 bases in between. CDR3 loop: CASSQVLSGNTIYF. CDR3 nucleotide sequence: TGTGCCTCTTCGCAGGTGCTCTCTGGAAACACCATATATTTT.

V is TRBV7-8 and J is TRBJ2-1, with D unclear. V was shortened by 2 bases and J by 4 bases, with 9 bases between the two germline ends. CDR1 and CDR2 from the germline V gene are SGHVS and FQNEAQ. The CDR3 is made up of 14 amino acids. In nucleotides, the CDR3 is TGTGCCAGCAGCTTATCACACCAATACAATGAGCAGTTCTTC. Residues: CASSLSHQYNEQFF.

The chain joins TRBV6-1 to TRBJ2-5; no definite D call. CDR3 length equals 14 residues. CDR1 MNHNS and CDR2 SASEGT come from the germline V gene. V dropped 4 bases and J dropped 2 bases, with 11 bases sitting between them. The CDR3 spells CASSADGRQETQYF. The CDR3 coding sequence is TGTGCCAGCAGTGCTGACGGTCGGCAAGAGACCCAGTACTTC.

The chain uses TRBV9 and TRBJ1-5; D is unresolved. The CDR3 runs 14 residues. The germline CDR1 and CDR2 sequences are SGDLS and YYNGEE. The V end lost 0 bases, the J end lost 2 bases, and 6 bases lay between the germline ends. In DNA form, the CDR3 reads TGTGCCAGCAGCGTAGGGGTTGGCAATCAGCCCCAGCATTTT. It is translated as CASSVGVGNQPQHF.

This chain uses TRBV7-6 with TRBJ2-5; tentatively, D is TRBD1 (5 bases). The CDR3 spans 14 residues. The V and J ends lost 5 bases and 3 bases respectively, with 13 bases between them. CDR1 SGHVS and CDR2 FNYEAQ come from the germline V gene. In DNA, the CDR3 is TGTGCCAGCAGCACCCGTCTAGGGGAAGAGACCCAGTACTTC. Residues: CASSTRLGEETQYF.

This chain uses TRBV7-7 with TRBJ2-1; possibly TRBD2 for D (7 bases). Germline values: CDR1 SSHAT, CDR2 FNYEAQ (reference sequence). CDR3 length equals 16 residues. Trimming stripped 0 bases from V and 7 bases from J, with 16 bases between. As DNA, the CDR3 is TGTGCCAGCAGCTTAGCGTTGGGGGGGGGCCGGAATGAGCAGTTCTTC. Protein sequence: CASSLALGGGRNEQFF. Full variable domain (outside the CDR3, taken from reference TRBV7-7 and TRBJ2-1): GAGVSQSPRYKVTKRGQDVTLRCDPISSHATLYWYQQALGQGPEFLTYFNYEAQPDKSGLPSDRFSAERPEGSISTLTIQRTEQRDSAMYRCASSLALGGGRNEQFFGPGTRLTVL.

CDR3 bases: TGCAGCGTTAATTTTGACGGAGGCGAGCAGTACTTC. Its protein product is CSVNFDGGEQYF. V gene TRBV29-1 combines with J gene TRBJ2-7, with a weak D call TRBD2 (5 bases). From germline, CDR1 is SQVTM and CDR2 ANQGSEA. CDR3 length equals 12 residues. Deletions cut 5 bases from V and 6 bases from J, with 14 bases between.

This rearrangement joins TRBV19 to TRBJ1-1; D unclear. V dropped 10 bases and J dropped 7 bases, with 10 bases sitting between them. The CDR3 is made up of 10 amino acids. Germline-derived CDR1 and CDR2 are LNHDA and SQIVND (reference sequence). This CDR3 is CATIKGEAFF. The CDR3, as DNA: TGTGCCACCATCAAGGGTGAAGCTTTCTTT.

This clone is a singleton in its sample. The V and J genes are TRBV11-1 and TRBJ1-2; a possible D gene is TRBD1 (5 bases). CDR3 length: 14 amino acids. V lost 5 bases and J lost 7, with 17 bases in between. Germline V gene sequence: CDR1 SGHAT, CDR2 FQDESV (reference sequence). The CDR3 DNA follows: TGTGCCAGCAGCCCATGGAGGGACGAGAGTGGCTACACCTTC. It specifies CASSPWRDESGYTF.

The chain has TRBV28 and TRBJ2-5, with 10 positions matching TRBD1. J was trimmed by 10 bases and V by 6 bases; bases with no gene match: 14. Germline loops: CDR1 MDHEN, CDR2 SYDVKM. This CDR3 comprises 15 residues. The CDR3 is CASSAPGQGSLNQYF. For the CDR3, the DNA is TGTGCCAGCAGCGCCCCGGGACAGGGGTCACTGAACCAGTACTTC.